The clone carrying this T cell receptor beta chain was picked up many times. The target antigen is unknown. Indicated time point: newly diagnosed GD, antithyroid drugs for less than 3 months. Construction of the TCR library relied on RNA isolated from PBMCs. These data belong to a study of regulatory T cells in long-lasting Graves disease. Whole-study results and caveats: The number of shared public clonotypes was higher in persistent patients (under 3,000) than new patients (approximately 1,000).

Germline lookup yields CDR1 SGHAT and CDR2 FQDESV (reference sequence). V was trimmed by 5 bases and J by 4 bases, leaving 11 bases between them. This CDR3 spans 13 amino acids. Construction of TCR beta libraries relied on iRepertoire HTBI primers and on Arm-PCR targeting CDR3 regions. TCRdb ran MiXCR on the multiplex PCR reads and lists one entry per CDR3 protein. The sample consists of approximately 470,000 distinct CDR3 sequences, under 20% of them appearing once. These same records also appear under a second study, on T cells in Graves' hyperthyroidism and ophthalmopathy.

The sequence came from a man in his forties with Graves disease. The sample consisted of peripheral blood mononuclear cells (PBMCs), taken at new diagnosis, from a patient treated with antithyroid drugs. This rearrangement joins TRBV11-1 to TRBJ1-1; perhaps TRBD1 as D (6 bases). The CDR3 here is CASSGRGITEAFF. The CDR3 coding sequence is TGTGCCAGCAGCGGCAGGGGTATCACTGAAGCTTTCTTT. Full variable domain (remainder filled in from reference TRBV11-1 and TRBJ1-1): EAEVAQSPRYKITEKSQAVAFWCDPISGHATLYWYRQILGQGPELLVQFQDESVVDDSQLPKDRFSAERLKGVDSTLKIQPAELGDSAMYLCASSGRGITEAFFGQGTRLTVV.